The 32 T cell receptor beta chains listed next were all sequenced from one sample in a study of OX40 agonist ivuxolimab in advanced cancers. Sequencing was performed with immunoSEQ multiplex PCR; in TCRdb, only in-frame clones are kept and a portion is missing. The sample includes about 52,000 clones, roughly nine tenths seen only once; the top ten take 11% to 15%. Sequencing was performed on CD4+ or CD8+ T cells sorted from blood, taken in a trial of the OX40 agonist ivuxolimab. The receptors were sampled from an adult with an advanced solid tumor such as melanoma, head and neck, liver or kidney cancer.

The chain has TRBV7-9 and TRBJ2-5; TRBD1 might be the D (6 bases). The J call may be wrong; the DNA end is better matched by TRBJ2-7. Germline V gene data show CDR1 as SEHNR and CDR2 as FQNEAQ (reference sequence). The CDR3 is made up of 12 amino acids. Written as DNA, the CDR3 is TGTGCCAGCCAACAGGGAACCTACGAGCAGTACTTC. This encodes CASQQGTYEQYF.

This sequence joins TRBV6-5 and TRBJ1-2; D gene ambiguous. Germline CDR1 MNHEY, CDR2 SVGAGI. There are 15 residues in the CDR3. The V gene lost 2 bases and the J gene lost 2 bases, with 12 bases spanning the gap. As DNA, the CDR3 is TGTGCCAGCAGTTACATGGGTGGCGCCAACTATGGCTACACCTTC. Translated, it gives CASSYMGGANYGYTF.

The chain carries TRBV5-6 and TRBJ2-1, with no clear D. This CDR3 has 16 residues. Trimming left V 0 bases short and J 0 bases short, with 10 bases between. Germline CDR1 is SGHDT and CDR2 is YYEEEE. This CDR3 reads CASSLASVGSYNEQFF. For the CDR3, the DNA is TGTGCCAGCAGCTTGGCCTCAGTAGGCTCCTACAATGAGCAGTTCTTC.

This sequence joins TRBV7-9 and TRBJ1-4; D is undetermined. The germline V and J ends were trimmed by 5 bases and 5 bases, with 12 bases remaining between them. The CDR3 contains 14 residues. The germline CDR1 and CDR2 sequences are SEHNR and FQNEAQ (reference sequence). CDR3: CASSPPVRNEKLFF. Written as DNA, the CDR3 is TGTGCCAGCAGCCCCCCCGTGAGGAATGAAAAACTGTTTTTT.

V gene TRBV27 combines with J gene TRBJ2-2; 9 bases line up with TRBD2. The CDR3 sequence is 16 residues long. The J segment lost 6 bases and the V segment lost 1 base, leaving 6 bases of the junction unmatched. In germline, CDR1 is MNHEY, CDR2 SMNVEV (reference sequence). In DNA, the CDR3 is TGTGCCAGCAGTTTATGGGGAGCGGGGGGTCCCGGGGAGCTGTTTTTT. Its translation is CASSLWGAGGPGELFF.

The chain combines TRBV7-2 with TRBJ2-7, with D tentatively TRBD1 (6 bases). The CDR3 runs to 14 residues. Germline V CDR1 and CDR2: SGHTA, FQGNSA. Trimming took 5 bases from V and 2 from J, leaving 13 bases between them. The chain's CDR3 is CASSLQRQAYEQYF. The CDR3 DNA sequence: TGTGCCAGCAGCCTCCAACGACAGGCCTACGAGCAGTACTTC.

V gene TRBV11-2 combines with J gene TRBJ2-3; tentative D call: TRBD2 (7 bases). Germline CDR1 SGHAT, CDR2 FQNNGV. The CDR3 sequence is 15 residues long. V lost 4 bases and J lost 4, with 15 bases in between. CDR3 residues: CASSSLSGGADTQYF. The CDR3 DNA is TGTGCCAGCAGCTCGCTTTCGGGGGGCGCAGATACGCAGTATTTT.

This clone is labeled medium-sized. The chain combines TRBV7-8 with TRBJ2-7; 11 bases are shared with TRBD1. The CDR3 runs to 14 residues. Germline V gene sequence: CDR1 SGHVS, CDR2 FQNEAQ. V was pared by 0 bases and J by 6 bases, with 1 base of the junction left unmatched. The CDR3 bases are TGTGCCAGCAGCTTAGCCGGGACAGGGGGCGAGCAGTACTTC. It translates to CASSLAGTGGEQYF.

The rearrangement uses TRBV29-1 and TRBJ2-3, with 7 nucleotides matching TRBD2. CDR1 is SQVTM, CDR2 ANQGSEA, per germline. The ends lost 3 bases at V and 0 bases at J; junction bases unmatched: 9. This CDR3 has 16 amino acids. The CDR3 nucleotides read TGCAGCGTTGAGAATCGGGGTAGCGGGAGCACAGATACGCAGTATTTT. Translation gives CSVENRGSGSTDTQYF.

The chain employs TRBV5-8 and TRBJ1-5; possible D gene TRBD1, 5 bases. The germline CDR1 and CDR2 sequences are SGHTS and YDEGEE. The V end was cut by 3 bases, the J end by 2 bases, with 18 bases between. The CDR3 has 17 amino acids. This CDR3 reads CASSWPPRDWGNQPQHF. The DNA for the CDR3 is TGTGCCAGCAGCTGGCCCCCCAGGGATTGGGGCAATCAGCCCCAGCATTTT.

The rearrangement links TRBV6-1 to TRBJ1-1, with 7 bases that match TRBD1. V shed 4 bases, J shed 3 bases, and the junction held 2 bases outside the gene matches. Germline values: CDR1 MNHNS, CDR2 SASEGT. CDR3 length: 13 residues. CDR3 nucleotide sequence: TGTGCCAGCAGTGTACAGGGGTACACTGAAGCTTTCTTT. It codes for CASSVQGYTEAFF.

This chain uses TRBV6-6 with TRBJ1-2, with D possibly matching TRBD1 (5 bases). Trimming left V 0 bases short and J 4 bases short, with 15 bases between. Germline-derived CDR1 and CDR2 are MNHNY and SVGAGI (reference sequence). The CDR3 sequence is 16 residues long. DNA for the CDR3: TGTGCCAGCAGTTACTCGGACAAGACCCCCCTCTATGGCTACACCTTC. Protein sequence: CASSYSDKTPLYGYTF.

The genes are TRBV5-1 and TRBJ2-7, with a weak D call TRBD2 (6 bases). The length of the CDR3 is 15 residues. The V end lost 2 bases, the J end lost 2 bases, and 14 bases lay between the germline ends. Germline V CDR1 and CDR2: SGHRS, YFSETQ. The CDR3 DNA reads TGCGCCAGCAGCTTCTCCGGGACGGGGGCCTACGAGCAGTACTTC. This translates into CASSFSGTGAYEQYF.

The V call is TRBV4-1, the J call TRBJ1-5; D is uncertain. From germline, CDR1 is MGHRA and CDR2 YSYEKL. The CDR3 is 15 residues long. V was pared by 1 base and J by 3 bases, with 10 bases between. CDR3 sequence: CASSQVHSTNQPQHF. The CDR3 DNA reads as TGCGCCAGCAGCCAAGTCCACAGCACCAATCAGCCCCAGCATTTT.

CDR3 residues: CSVDETSIGNEQFF. The CDR3 DNA reads TGCAGCGTTGACGAGACTAGCATAGGCAATGAGCAGTTCTTC. The chain employs TRBV29-1 and TRBJ2-1, with 7 bases aligning to TRBD2. The CDR3 has 14 amino acids. V lost 3 bases and J lost 6; bases outside the gene matches: 8. In germline, CDR1 is SQVTM, CDR2 ANQGSEA.

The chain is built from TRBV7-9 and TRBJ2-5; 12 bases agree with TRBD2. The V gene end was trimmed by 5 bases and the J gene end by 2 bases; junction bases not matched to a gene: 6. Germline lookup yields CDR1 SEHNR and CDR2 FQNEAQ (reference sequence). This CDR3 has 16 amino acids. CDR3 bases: TGTGCCAGCAGCCCCCTAGCGGGGGGGCTACAAGAGACCCAGTACTTC. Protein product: CASSPLAGGLQETQYF.

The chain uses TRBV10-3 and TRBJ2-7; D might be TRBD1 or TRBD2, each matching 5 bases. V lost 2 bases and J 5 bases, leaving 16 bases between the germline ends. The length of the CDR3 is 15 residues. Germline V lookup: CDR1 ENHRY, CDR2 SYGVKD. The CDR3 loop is CAISEKGPSPDEQYF. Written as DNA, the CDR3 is TGTGCCATCAGTGAGAAGGGACCGAGTCCCGACGAGCAGTACTTC.

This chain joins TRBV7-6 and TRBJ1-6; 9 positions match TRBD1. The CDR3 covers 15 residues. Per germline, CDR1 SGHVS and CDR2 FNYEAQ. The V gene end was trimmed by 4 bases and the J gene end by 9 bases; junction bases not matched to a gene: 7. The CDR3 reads CASSSPGTGTSPLHF. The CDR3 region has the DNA TGTGCCAGCAGCTCCCCCGGGACAGGGACTTCACCCCTCCACTTT. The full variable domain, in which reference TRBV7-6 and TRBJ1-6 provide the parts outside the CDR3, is GAGVSQSPRYKVTKRGQDVALRCDPISGHVSLYWYRQALGQGPEFLTYFNYEAQQDKSGLPNDRFSAERPEGSISTLTIQRTEQRDSAMYRCASSSPGTGTSPLHFGNGTRLTVT.

CDR3 sequence (DNA): TGTGCCAGCAGCTTAACGGACAGGGCGTACAATGAGCAGTTCTTC. Protein product: CASSLTDRAYNEQFF. The V gene is TRBV7-3, the J gene TRBJ2-1; 8 bases line up with TRBD1. V dropped 0 bases and J dropped 4; count of bases not matched to a gene: 2. The germline V gene encodes CDR1 SGHTA and CDR2 FQGTGA. The CDR3 loop spans 15 amino acids.

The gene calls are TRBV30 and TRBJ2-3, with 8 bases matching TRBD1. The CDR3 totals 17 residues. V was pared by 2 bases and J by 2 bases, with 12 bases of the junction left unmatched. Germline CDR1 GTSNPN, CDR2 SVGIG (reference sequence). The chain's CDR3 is CAWSNSPTGEITDTQYF. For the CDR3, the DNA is TGTGCCTGGAGTAACTCCCCGACAGGGGAAATCACAGATACGCAGTATTTT.

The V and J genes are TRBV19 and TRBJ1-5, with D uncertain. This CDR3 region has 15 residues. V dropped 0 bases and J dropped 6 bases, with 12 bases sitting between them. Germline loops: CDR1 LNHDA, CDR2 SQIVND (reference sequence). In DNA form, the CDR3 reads TGTGCCAGTAGTATAGATCTTCAGGCACGTCAGCCCCAGCATTTT. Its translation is CASSIDLQARQPQHF.

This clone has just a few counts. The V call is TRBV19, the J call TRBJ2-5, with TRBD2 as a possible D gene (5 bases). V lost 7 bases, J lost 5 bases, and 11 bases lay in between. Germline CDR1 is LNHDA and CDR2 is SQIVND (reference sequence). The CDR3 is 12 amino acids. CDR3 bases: TGTGCCAGTATAAGTCCGGGGGAGACCCAGTACTTC. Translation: CASISPGETQYF.

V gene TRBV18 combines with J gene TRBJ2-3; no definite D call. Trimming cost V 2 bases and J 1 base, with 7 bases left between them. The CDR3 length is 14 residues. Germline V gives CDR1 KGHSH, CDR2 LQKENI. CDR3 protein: CASSPELGTDTQYF. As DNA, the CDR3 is TGTGCCAGCTCACCAGAGCTTGGCACAGATACGCAGTATTTT.

The DNA for the CDR3 is TGTGCCAGCAGTTACGGGACAGGGGGCGAATCCTACGAGCAGTACTTC. Residues: CASSYGTGGESYEQYF. V gene TRBV6-6 combines with J gene TRBJ2-7; 12 bases match TRBD1. CDR3 length: 16 amino acids. Germline V gene lookup returns CDR1 MNHNY and CDR2 SVGAGI (reference sequence). The J segment lost 1 base and the V segment lost 2 bases, leaving 3 bases of the junction unmatched.

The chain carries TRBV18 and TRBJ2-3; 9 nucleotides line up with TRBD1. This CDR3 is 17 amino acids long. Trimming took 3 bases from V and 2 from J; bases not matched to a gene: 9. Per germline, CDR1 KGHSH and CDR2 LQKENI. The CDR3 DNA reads TGTGCCAGCTCACCGTCCTGGGGACAGGGCACCACAGATACGCAGTATTTT. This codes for CASSPSWGQGTTDTQYF.

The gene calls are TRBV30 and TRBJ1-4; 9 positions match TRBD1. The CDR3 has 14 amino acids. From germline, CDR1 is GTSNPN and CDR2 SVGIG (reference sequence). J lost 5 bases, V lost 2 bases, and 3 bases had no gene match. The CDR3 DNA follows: TGTGCCTGGAGTTGGACAGGGGTAAATGAAAAACTGTTTTTT. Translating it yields CAWSWTGVNEKLFF.

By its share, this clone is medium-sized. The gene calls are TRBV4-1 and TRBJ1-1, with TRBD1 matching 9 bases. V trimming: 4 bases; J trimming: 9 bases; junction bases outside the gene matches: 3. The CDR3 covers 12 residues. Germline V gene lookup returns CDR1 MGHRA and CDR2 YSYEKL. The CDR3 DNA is TGCGCCAGCAGCCCCAACAGGGGGCAAGCTTTCTTT. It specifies CASSPNRGQAFF.

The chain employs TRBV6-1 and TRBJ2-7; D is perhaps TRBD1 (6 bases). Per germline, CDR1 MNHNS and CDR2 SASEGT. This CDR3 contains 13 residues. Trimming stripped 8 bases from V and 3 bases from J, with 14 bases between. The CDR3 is CASRDIGIYEQYF. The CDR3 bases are TGTGCCAGCCGGGACATTGGGATCTACGAGCAGTACTTC.

This chain's CDR3 is CASSPRQELYEQYF. In DNA, the CDR3 is TGCGCCAGCAGCCCCAGACAGGAACTCTACGAGCAGTACTTC. This sequence joins TRBV4-1 and TRBJ2-7, with D perhaps matching TRBD1 (6 bases). Germline V gene lookup returns CDR1 MGHRA and CDR2 YSYEKL. The ends were cut back, 4 bases at V and 3 bases at J, with 13 bases in the middle. The CDR3 spans 14 residues.

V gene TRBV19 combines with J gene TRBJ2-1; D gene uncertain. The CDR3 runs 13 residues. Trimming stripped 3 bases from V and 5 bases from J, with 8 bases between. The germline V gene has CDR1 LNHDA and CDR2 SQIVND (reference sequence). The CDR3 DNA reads TGTGCCAGTAGTATCCTAGAGGACAATGAGCAGTTCTTC. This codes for CASSILEDNEQFF.

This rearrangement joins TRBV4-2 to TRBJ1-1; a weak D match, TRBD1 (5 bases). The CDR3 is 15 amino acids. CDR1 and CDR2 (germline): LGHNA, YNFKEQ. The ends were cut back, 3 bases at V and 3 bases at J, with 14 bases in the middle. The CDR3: CASSQSWGSDTEAFF. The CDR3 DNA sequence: TGTGCCAGCAGCCAGAGTTGGGGGAGTGACACTGAAGCTTTCTTT.

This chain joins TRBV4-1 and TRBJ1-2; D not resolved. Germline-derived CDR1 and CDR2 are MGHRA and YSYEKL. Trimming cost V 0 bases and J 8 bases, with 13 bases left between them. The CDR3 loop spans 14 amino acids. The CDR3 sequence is CASSQDRAPSGYTF. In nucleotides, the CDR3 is TGCGCCAGCAGCCAAGATCGGGCACCGAGCGGCTACACCTTC.